The clone carrying this T cell receptor (beta chain) was seen just once. Per the original methods: For nucleated cells, counts were estimated from reference gene primer amplification. Sequenced by immunoSEQ multiplex PCR; TCRdb stores in-frame clones only, minus some. V and J calls and clone size are as listed in that table; D and trimming were resolved from the DNA. Among about 93,000 clones listed, about 80% were seen once. J lost 8 bases, V lost 6 bases, and 11 bases had no gene match. The CDR3 contains 15 residues. CDR1 and CDR2 from the germline V gene are MDHEN and SYDVKM. The sample belongs to a study of blood T cell repertoires in COVID-19. Study-wide background: Whether acute or convalescent, the COVID-19 samples came from the United States, Italy and Spain. The analysed material was cDNA or gDNA that came from T cells, B-cell-depleted T cells, or PBMCs.

The gene calls are TRBV28 and TRBJ1-3; 9 bases are shared with TRBD1. The clonotype comes from a human donor in a cohort sampled during active COVID-19. What was sequenced was peripheral blood. CDR3 bases: TGTGCCAGCAGCCCCCCCGGACAGGGGTATTACACCATATATTTT. Translating gives CASSPPGQGYYTIYF. Drawing the rest from reference TRBV28 and TRBJ1-3, the complete variable domain is DVKVTQSSRYLVKRTGEKVFLECVQDMDHENMFWYRQDPGLGLRLIYFSYDVKMKEKGDIPEGYSVSREKKERFSLILESASTNQTSMYLCASSPPGQGYYTIYFGEGSWLTVV.